The rows below give T cell receptor beta chains drawn from one sample of a study of cytomegalovirus exposure and HLA in healthy donors. Profiling relied on immunoSEQ multiplex PCR, and the TCRdb table lists in-frame clones only, not all of them. The table records tens of thousands of clones, about two thirds of them present only once. Input material: PBMCs. The source of these receptors is a woman in her twenties or thirties in good health and CMV-seronegative. The CDR3 runs from the conserved cysteine through the conserved F or W. A D gene is named only where the DNA matches it firmly. Only some rows state a clone size, as once, few, many or a class for expanded clones.

>TRBD1|NA|TRBJ2-6|TRBV6-1
CASSETGQVTSGANVLTF
TGTGCCAGCAGTGAAACCGGACAGGTCACCTCTGGGGCCAACGTCCTGACTTTC
>TRBD2|NA|TRBJ2-7|TRBV11-2
CASSLDGGSYEQYF
TGTGCCAGCAGCTTAGACGGGGGGTCCTACGAGCAGTACTTC
>TRBD1|NA|TRBJ2-2|TRBV6-4
CASSTGTGNTGELFF
TGTGCCAGCAGTACCGGGACAGGGAACACCGGGGAGCTGTTTTTT
>NA|NA|TRBJ1-6|TRBV5-1
CASSNTGNGGSPLHF
TGCGCCAGCAGCAACACAGGGAACGGCGGTTCACCCCTCCACTTT
>TRBD1|NA|TRBJ1-2|TRBV30
CAWGQDGYTF
TGTGCCTGGGGACAGGATGGCTACACCTTC
>NA|NA|TRBJ2-2|TRBV5-1
CASSLGLFTGELFF
TGCGCCAGCAGCTTGGGACTATTCACCGGGGAGCTGTTTTTT
>TRBD2|NA|TRBJ2-7|TRBV5-1
CASSLDMTSGVKYEQYF
TGCGCCAGCAGCTTGGACATGACTAGCGGGGTGAAGTACGAGCAGTACTTC
>TRBD1|NA|TRBJ1-2|TRBV9
CASSVQGGANYGYTF
TGTGCCAGCAGCGTCCAGGGGGGCGCTAACTATGGCTACACCTTC
>TRBD1|NA|TRBJ1-5|TRBV6-5
CASSLTGGQPQHF
TGTGCCAGCAGCTTAACAGGGGGGCAGCCCCAGCATTTT
>TRBD2|NA|TRBJ2-7|TRBV10-3
CAITSTSGTASYEQYF
TGTGCCATCACCTCGACTAGCGGGACGGCATCCTACGAGCAGTACTTC
>TRBD1|few|TRBJ1-3|TRBV30
CAWETGGNTIYF
TGTGCCTGGGAGACAGGGGGAAACACCATATATTTT
>NA|NA|TRBJ2-7|TRBV10-3
CATSSMGDTYEQYF
TGTGCCACCAGCTCTATGGGGGACACCTACGAGCAGTACTTC
>TRBD1|NA|TRBJ1-2|TRBV18
CASSLIGGTGSNYGYTF
TGTGCCAGCTCTCTCATTGGCGGGACAGGCTCTAACTATGGCTACACCTTC
>NA|few|TRBJ1-5|TRBV25-1
CASSEQEGPQHF
TGTGCCAGCAGTGAACAAGAGGGGCCCCAGCATTTT
>NA|NA|TRBJ2-1|TRBV6-1
CASSDQRESDEQFF
TGTGCCAGCAGTGACCAACGGGAGTCAGATGAGCAGTTCTTC
>TRBD2|NA|TRBJ2-5|TRBV28
CASSKPRTSYQETQYF
TGTGCCAGCAGTAAACCCCGGACTAGCTACCAAGAGACCCAGTACTTC
>NA|few|TRBJ2-7|TRBV6-1
CASSFRDNSYEQYF
TGTGCCAGCAGTTTCCGGGACAACTCCTACGAGCAGTACTTC
>NA|NA|TRBJ2-7|TRBV6-1
CASSAEQGRISEQYF
TGTGCCAGCAGTGCCGAACAGGGACGCATTTCAGAGCAGTACTTC
>TRBD1|NA|TRBJ2-7|TRBV27
CASSPIAGTGNEQYF
TGTGCCAGCAGCCCCATTGCCGGGACAGGGAACGAGCAGTACTTC
>TRBD1|NA|TRBJ1-1|TRBV6-1
CASSEQGQGLTEAFF
TGTGCCAGCAGTGAGCAGGGACAGGGGCTCACTGAAGCTTTCTTT
>NA|NA|TRBJ1-1|TRBV6-6
CASSRNTEAFF
TGTGCCAGCAGCCGGAACACTGAAGCTTTCTTT
>TRBD1|NA|TRBJ1-4|TRBV28
CASTGLGQGNEKLFF
TGTGCCAGCACCGGTCTGGGACAGGGAAATGAAAAACTGTTTTTT
>NA|NA|TRBJ2-5|TRBV5-1
CASSPDQETQYF
TGCGCCAGCAGCCCAGATCAAGAGACCCAGTACTTC
>TRBD1|once|TRBJ1-1|TRBV5-1
CASSSKTGGTEAFF
TGCGCCAGCAGCTCTAAGACAGGGGGCACTGAAGCTTTCTTT
>TRBD2|once|TRBJ2-5|TRBV2
CARGLAGETQYF
TGTGCCAGGGGACTAGCGGGAGAGACCCAGTACTTC
>TRBD1|NA|TRBJ1-1|TRBV9
CASRAWDSENTEAFF
TGTGCCAGCAGAGCCTGGGACAGTGAGAACACTGAAGCTTTCTTT
>TRBD1|NA|TRBJ1-1|TRBV7-2
CASTLLGDRYEAFF
TGTGCCAGCACCCTACTAGGGGACAGATATGAAGCTTTCTTT
>NA|NA|TRBJ1-5|TRBV5-8
CASSLGQVGLSQHF
TGTGCCAGCAGCTTGGGACAAGTTGGTCTGTCCCAGCATTTT
>NA|NA|TRBJ1-4|TRBV2
CASSEQGVGEKLFF
TGTGCCAGCAGTGAACAGGGCGTCGGTGAAAAACTGTTTTTT
>TRBD1|NA|TRBJ2-3|TRBV7-2
CASSLGDRDTDTQYF
TGTGCCAGCAGCTTAGGGGACAGGGACACAGATACGCAGTATTTT
>NA|NA|TRBJ1-5|TRBV12-1
CASSISSTGGSTPAQPQHF
TGTGCCAGCAGCATAAGCTCGACAGGGGGTTCAACACCGGCCCAGCCCCAGCATTTT
>NA|NA|TRBJ1-5|TRBV10-3
CASTGNSNQPQHF
TGTGCCAGTACGGGGAATAGCAATCAGCCCCAGCATTTT
>NA|NA|TRBJ2-6|TRBV6-5
CASPQGSLGANVLTF
TGTGCCAGCCCCCAAGGGAGCCTTGGGGCCAACGTCCTGACTTTC